This T cell receptor (beta chain) was obtained from a study of T cells in Graves' hyperthyroidism and ophthalmopathy. Study results and caveats: The authors' 13 V-J model separated ophthalmopathy from stable hyperthyroidism.

The CDR3 spans 16 residues. Per germline, CDR1 SGHVS and CDR2 FQNEAQ. Trimming shortened V by 4 bases and J by 0 bases, and 12 bases separated the two germline ends. Stable disease denoted Graves' hyperthyroidism without ophthalmopathy progression within 18 months. This clonotype has only a few counts. Antigen: not known. TCR beta CDR3 regions were amplified from RNA. The HTBI primer set drove a first-round RT-PCR of the TCR CDR3. TCRdb itself ran the multiplex PCR reads through MiXCR, one entry per CDR3 protein. The data hold a few hundred thousand distinct CDR3 sequences, with 35% to 55% observed a single time.

The chain has TRBV7-8 and TRBJ2-2, with D possibly being TRBD1 (5 bases). The TCR originated in a woman aged 18-29 years with Graves' hyperthyroidism. What was sequenced was peripheral blood or thyroid tissue (not recorded which). The CDR3 DNA reads as TGTGCCAGCAGCTACAGAGGACAAGCGAACACCGGGGAGCTGTTTTTT. It is translated as CASSYRGQANTGELFF.